The clone carrying this TCR beta chain appeared a single time. What it binds is unknown. The sample is drawn from a study of T cells in narcolepsy. In the study overall: Enrolled donors included narcolepsy type 1 or type 2 patients and healthy controls.

General observations from the study: Some memory CD4+ repertoires had no autoreactive clone sequences. Reportedly, autoreactive clonotypes were serially detected in patients' blood but not controls'. Autoreactive HCRT-specific and TRIB2-specific clonotypes were marked in same-patient CSF-versus-blood CD4+ comparisons.

Looked up from germline, CDR1 is ENHRY and CDR2 is SYGVKD. The CDR3 sequence is 13 residues long. V trimming: 6 bases; J trimming: 6 bases; junction bases outside the gene matches: 7. Data came from immunoSEQ multiplex PCR; TCRdb stores just in-frame clones and leaves some out. The table has some 25,000 clones, about 85% seen once. The sequencing sample was made of CD45RA- memory CD4+ T cells from PBMCs. This TCR derives from a human donor with narcolepsy. The chain carries TRBV10-3 and TRBJ1-2; TRBD1 aligns across 7 bases. The CDR3 DNA is TGTGCCATCAGGACAGGGAGTGTGGATGGCTACACCTTC. It encodes CAIRTGSVDGYTF.